This TCR beta chain was identified during a study of cytotoxic CD8 clonotypes in ibrutinib-treated CLL. Using immunoSEQ multiplex PCR, the repertoire was profiled, and TCRdb retains in-frame clones only, with some absent. The sample holds fewer than 400,000 clones, approximately 67% seen once. The CDR3 is 16 residues long. The V gene lost 1 base and the J gene lost 1 base, with 10 bases spanning the gap. Germline V gene lookup returns CDR1 LNHNV and CDR2 YYDKDF (reference sequence). This chain connects TRBV15 to TRBJ2-2; no clear D. Sequenced material: PBMCs, taken after 36 months of ibrutinib treatment. The origin of this receptor is a human donor with chronic lymphocytic leukemia. For the CDR3, the DNA is TGTGCCACCAGCAGAGTTGTACTCCAGAACACCGGGGAGCTGTTTTTT. Translated: CATSRVVLQNTGELFF.